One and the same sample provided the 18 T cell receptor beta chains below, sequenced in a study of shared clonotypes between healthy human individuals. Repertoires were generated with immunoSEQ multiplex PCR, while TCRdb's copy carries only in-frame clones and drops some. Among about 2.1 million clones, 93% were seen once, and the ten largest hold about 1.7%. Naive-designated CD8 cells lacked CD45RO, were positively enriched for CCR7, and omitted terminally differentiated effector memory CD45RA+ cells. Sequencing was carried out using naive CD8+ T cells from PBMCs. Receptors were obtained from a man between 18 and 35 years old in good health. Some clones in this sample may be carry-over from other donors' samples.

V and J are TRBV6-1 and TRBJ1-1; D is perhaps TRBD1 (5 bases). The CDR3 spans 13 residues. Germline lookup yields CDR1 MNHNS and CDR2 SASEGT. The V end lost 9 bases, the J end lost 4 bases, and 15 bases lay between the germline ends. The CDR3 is CASRQGHGTEAFF. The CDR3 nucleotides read TGTGCCAGTCGGCAGGGTCACGGCACTGAAGCTTTCTTT.

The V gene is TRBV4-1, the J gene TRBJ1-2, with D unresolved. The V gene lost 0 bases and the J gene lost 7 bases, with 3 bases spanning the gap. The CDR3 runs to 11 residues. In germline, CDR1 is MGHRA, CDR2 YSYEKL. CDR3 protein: CASSQDLGYTF. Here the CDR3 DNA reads TGCGCCAGCAGCCAAGATCTTGGCTACACCTTC.

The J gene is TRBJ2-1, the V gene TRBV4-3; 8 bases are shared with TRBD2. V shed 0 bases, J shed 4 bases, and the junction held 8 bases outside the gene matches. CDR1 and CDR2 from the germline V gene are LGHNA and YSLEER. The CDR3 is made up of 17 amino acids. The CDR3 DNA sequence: TGCGCCAGCAGCCAAGACCAGCGGGAGATCCCGTACAATGAGCAGTTCTTC. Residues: CASSQDQREIPYNEQFF.

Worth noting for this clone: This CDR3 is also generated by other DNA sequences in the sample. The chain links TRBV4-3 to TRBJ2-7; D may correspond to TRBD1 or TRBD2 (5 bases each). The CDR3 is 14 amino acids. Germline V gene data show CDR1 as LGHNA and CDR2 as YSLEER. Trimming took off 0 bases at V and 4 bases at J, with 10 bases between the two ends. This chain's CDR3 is CASSQDRDGYEQYF. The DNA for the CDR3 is TGCGCCAGCAGCCAAGATCGGGACGGATACGAGCAGTACTTC.

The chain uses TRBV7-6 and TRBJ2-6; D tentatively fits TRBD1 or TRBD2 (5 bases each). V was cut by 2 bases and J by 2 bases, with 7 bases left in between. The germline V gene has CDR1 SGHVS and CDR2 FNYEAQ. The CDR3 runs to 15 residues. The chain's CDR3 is CASSLRGAGANVLTF. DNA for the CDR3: TGTGCCAGCAGCTTACGAGGGGCTGGGGCCAACGTCCTGACTTTC.

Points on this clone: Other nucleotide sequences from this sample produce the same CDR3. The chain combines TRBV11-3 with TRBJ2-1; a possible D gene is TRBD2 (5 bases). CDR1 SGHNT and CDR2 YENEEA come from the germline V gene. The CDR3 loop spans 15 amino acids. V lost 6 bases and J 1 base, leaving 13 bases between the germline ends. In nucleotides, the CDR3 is TGTGCCAGCAGTCCAGGAGGTGGGTCCTACAATGAGCAGTTCTTC. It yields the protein CASSPGGGSYNEQFF.

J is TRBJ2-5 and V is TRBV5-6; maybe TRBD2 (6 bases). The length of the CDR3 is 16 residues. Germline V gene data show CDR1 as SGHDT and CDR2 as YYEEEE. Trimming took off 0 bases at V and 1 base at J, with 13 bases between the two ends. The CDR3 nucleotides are TGTGCCAGCAGCTTGGGGGCGGGATTTGGCCAAGAGACCCAGTACTTC. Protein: CASSLGAGFGQETQYF.

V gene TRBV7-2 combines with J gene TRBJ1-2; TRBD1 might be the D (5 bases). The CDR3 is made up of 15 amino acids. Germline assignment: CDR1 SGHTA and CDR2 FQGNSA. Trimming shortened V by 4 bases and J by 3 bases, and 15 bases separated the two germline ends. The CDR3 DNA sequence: TGTGCCAGCAGCTCGCCCTCATCGGGGGACTATGGCTACACCTTC. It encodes CASSSPSSGDYGYTF. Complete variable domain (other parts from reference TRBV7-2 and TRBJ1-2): GAGVSQSPSNKVTEKGKDVELRCDPISGHTALYWYRQSLGQGLEFLIYFQGNSAPDKSGLPSDRFSAERTGGSVSTLTIQRTQQEDSAVYLCASSSPSSGDYGYTFGSGTRLTVV.

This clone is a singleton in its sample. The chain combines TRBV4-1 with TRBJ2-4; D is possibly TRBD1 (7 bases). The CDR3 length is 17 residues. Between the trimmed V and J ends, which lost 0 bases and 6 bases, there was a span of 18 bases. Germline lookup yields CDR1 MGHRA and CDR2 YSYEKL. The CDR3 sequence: CASSQDRGRGAGNIQYF. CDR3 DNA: TGCGCCAGCAGCCAAGATCGCGGCAGGGGGGCGGGAAACATTCAGTACTTC.

CDR3 sequence (DNA): TGTGCCAGCAGCGTAGGTGCGGATAGCACAGATACGCAGTATTTT. It encodes CASSVGADSTDTQYF. The rearrangement links TRBV9 to TRBJ2-3, with D uncertain. Germline V gene data show CDR1 as SGDLS and CDR2 as YYNGEE. V was trimmed by 0 bases and J by 0 bases, leaving 8 bases between them. This CDR3 is built from 15 residues.

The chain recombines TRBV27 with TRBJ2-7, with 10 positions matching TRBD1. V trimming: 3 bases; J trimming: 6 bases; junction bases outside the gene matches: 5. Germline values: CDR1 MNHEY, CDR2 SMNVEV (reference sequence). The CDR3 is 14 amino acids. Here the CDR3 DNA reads TGTGCCAGCAGTTTCGGGACAGGGGTGGGCGAGCAGTACTTC. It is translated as CASSFGTGVGEQYF.

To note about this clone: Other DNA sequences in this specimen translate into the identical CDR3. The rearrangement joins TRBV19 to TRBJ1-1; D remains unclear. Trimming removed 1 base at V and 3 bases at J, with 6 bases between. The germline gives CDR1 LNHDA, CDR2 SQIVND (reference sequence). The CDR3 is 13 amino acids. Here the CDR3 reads CASSIGAYTEAFF. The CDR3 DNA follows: TGTGCCAGTAGTATAGGGGCGTACACTGAAGCTTTCTTT.

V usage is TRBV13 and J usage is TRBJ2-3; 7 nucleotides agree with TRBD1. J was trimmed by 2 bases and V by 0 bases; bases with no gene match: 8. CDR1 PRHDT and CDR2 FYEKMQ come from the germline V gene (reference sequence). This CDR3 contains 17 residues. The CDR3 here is CASSLGLGTDYTDTQYF. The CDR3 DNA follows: TGTGCCAGCAGCTTAGGGTTGGGGACAGATTACACAGATACGCAGTATTTT.

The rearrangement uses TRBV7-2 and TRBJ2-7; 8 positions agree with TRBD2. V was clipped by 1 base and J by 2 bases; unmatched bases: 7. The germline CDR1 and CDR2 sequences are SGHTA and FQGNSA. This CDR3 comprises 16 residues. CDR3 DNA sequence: TGTGCCAGCAGCTTAGAGGGGGGACTAGTCCCCTACGAGCAGTACTTC. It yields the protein CASSLEGGLVPYEQYF. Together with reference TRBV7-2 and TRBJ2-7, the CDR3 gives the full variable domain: GAGVSQSPSNKVTEKGKDVELRCDPISGHTALYWYRQSLGQGLEFLIYFQGNSAPDKSGLPSDRFSAERTGGSVSTLTIQRTQQEDSAVYLCASSLEGGLVPYEQYFGPGTRLTVT.

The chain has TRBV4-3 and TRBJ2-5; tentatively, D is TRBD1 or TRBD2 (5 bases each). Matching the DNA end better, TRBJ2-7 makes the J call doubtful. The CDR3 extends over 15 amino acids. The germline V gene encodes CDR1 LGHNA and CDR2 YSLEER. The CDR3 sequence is CASSPIDGTIYEQYF. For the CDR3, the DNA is TGCGCCAGCAGCCCGATAGACGGGACGATCTACGAGCAGTACTTC.

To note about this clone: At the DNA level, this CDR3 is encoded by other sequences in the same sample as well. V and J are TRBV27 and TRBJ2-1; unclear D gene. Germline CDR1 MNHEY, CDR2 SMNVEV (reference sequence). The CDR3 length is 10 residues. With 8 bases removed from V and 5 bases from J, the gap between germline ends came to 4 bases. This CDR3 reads CASGHNEQFF. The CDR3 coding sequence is TGTGCCAGCGGTCACAATGAGCAGTTCTTC.

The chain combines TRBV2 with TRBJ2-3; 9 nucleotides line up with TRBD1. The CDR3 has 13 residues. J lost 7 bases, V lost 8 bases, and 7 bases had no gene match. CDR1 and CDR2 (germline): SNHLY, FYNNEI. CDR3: CASSRTGVYTQYF. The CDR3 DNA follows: TGTGCCAGCTCAAGGACAGGGGTATATACGCAGTATTTT. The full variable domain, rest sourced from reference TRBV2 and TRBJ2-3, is EPEVTQTPSHQVTQMGQEVILRCVPISNHLYFYWYRQILGQKVEFLVSFYNNEISEKSEIFDDQFSVERPDGSNFTLKIRSTKLEDSAMYFCASSRTGVYTQYFGPGTRLTVL.

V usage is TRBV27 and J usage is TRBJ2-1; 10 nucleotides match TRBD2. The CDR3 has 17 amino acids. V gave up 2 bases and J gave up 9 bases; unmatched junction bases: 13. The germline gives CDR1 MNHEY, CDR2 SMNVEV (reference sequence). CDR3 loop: CASSLPLSSGSPLEQFF. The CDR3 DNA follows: TGTGCCAGCAGTTTACCCCTCTCTAGCGGGAGCCCACTTGAGCAGTTCTTC.